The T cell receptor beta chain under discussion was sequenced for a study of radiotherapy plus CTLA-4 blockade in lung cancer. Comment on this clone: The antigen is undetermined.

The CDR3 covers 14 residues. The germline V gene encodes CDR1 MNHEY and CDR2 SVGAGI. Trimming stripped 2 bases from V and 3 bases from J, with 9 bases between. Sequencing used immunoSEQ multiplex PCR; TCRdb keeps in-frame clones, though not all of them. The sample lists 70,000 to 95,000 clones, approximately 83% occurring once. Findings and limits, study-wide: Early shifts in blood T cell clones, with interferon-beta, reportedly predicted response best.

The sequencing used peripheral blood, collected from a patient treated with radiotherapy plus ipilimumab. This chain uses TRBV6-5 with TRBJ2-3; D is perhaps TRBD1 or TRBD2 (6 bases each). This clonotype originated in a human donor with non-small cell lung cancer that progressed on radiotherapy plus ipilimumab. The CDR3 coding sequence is TGTGCCAGCAGTTACGGGGGGCGGACAGATACGCAGTATTTT. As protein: CASSYGGRTDTQYF.